The 5 T cell receptor beta chains listed next were all sequenced from one sample in a study of blood T cell repertoires in COVID-19. This table comes from immunoSEQ multiplex PCR, and its TCRdb copy is limited to in-frame clones, with some not included. Found here are hundreds of thousands of clones, 86% of them singletons; the top ten hold roughly 1.4%. Material: peripheral blood. All receptors derive from a woman in her 30s with active or convalescent COVID-19.

Note on this clone: The sample carries other DNA sequences with the same CDR3. V gene TRBV18 combines with J gene TRBJ2-7; TRBD2 aligns across 8 bases. Germline V gene data show CDR1 as KGHSH and CDR2 as LQKENI. The CDR3 spans 16 residues. The V segment lost 3 bases and the J segment 0 bases; nucleotides outside the gene matches: 7. Here the CDR3 DNA reads TGTGCCAGCTCACCCGGGGGGGGCCCAAGCTCCTACGAGCAGTACTTC. Protein product: CASSPGGGPSSYEQYF.

The chain couples TRBV6-5 to TRBJ2-2; tentative D call: TRBD1 (6 bases). Between the trimmed V and J ends, which lost 6 bases and 4 bases, there was a span of 12 bases. This CDR3 is 14 amino acids long. Germline V gene data show CDR1 as MNHEY and CDR2 as SVGAGI. The CDR3 spells CASRRDISTGELFF. The DNA of the CDR3 is TGTGCCAGCAGACGGGACATTTCCACCGGGGAGCTGTTTTTT.

The J gene is TRBJ2-7, the V gene TRBV4-2; the match to TRBD2 covers 12 bases. Trimming removed 0 bases from V and 1 base from J; junction bases left unmatched: 7. The CDR3 extends over 18 amino acids. CDR1 and CDR2 (germline): LGHNA, YNFKEQ. This chain's CDR3 is CASSQDGLAGGLSYEQYF. The CDR3 DNA follows: TGTGCCAGCAGCCAAGATGGGCTAGCGGGAGGGTTGTCCTACGAGCAGTACTTC.

The chain couples TRBV4-1 to TRBJ2-5, with 12 bases matching TRBD2. Per germline, CDR1 MGHRA and CDR2 YSYEKL. V shed 5 bases, J shed 4 bases, and the junction held 5 bases outside the gene matches. The CDR3 consists of 15 residues. DNA of the CDR3: TGCGCCAGCAGCAGGACTAGCGGGATCGGAGAGACCCAGTACTTC. Protein sequence: CASSRTSGIGETQYF.

This chain links TRBV6-5 with TRBJ2-1, with 7 bases fitting TRBD1. V shed 8 bases and J 5 bases; nucleotides not matched to a gene: 12. Germline V gene sequence: CDR1 MNHEY, CDR2 SVGAGI. The CDR3 is made up of 15 amino acids. CDR3 loop: CASLPRTGWNNEQFF. The CDR3 bases are TGTGCCAGCCTCCCCCGGACAGGATGGAACAATGAGCAGTTCTTC.